One sample yielded the 21 T cell receptor beta chains listed below, sequenced in a study of naive and memory T cell subsets. Both TRBC1 and TRBC2 were covered by a beta constant-region primer of two equimolar oligonucleotides. Ligated cDNA was amplified by four rounds of PCR with nested alpha and beta constant-region primers and SP2. Each CDR3 protein gets one entry after TCRdb re-called the UMI-ligation and nested PCR reads with MiXCR. The sample shows over 110,000 distinct CDR3 sequences, approximately 20% of them seen only once. For these TCRs, the target antigens are not known. Study outcomes and limitations: Possibly reflecting memory cells re-expressing CD45RA, a few larger clonotypes occurred in naive repertoires, especially CD8.

Sequencing input: naive CD8+ T cells from blood. The receptors here all came from a human donor in good health.

This clonotype was seen at least ten times. The chain links TRBV4-3 to TRBJ2-2; D call uncertain. Germline CDR1 and CDR2: LGHNA and YSLEER. V lost 1 base, J lost 4 bases, and 7 bases lay in between. The CDR3 spans 14 residues. The CDR3 coding sequence is TGCGCCAGCAGCCAAGTGGGCCCCACCGGGGAGCTGTTTTTT. Its protein is CASSQVGPTGELFF.

A few counts support this clonotype. The chain has TRBV30 and TRBJ2-1; D is possibly TRBD1 (6 bases). Germline-derived CDR1 and CDR2 are GTSNPN and SVGIG (reference sequence). The germline V and J ends were trimmed by 5 bases and 4 bases, with 21 bases remaining between them. The CDR3 runs 16 residues. In nucleotides, the CDR3 is TGTGCCTGGGGTCTCGGGGTGGGGGCGAATTACAATGAGCAGTTCTTC. Its protein product is CAWGLGVGANYNEQFF.

This clonotype was observed a few times. This chain joins TRBV7-6 and TRBJ2-1, with D unclear. The germline V and J ends were trimmed by 5 bases and 9 bases, with 8 bases remaining between them. The CDR3 has 11 residues. Per germline, CDR1 SGHVS and CDR2 FNYEAQ. CDR3 loop: CASSGSGEQFF. In nucleotides, the CDR3 is TGTGCCAGCAGCGGGTCCGGTGAGCAGTTCTTC.

The chain uses TRBV4-3 and TRBJ1-1; no clear D gene. There are 15 residues in the CDR3. The germline V and J ends were trimmed by 4 bases and 4 bases, with 16 bases remaining between them. Per the germline V gene, CDR1 is LGHNA and CDR2 is YSLEER. This chain's CDR3 is CASSRDRAGLTEAFF. Written as DNA, the CDR3 is TGCGCCAGCAGCCGTGACCGGGCAGGCCTCACTGAAGCTTTCTTT.

This chain connects TRBV12-3 or TRBV12-4 to TRBJ2-7; a possible D gene is TRBD1 (5 bases). The CDR3 loop spans 13 amino acids. Trimming cost V 2 bases and J 2 bases, with 7 bases left between them. The chain's CDR3 is CASSLLGPYEQYF. Written as DNA, the CDR3 is TGTGCCAGCAGTTTATTGGGGCCCTACGAGCAGTACTTC.

This clonotype has just a few counts. V gene TRBV19 combines with J gene TRBJ1-1; unclear D gene. The V gene's germline CDR1 is LNHDA and CDR2 SQIVND (reference sequence). There are 14 residues in the CDR3. Trimming cost V 5 bases and J 6 bases, with 16 bases left between them. The CDR3: CASSSAWARAEAFF. CDR3 nucleotide sequence: TGTGCCAGTAGTTCCGCGTGGGCGAGAGCTGAAGCTTTCTTT.

In its sample, this clonotype was seen a few times. The chain couples TRBV9 to TRBJ2-1; the match to TRBD2 covers 8 bases. The CDR3 has 17 amino acids. CDR1 and CDR2 from the germline V gene are SGDLS and YYNGEE. The V gene end was trimmed by 2 bases and the J gene end by 1 base; junction bases not matched to a gene: 8. The CDR3 bases are TGTGCCAGCAGCGTCCGCTCCCTAGCGGGTTCCTACAATGAGCAGTTCTTC. Protein product: CASSVRSLAGSYNEQFF. Variable domain in full (rest from reference TRBV9 and TRBJ2-1): DSGVTQTPKHLITATGQRVTLRCSPRSGDLSVYWYQQSLDQGLQFLIQYYNGEERAKGNILERFSAQQFPDLHSELNLSSLELGDSALYFCASSVRSLAGSYNEQFFGPGTRLTVL.

The sample holds a few counts of this clonotype. The chain employs TRBV4-3 and TRBJ2-3, with a possible D match to TRBD2 (6 bases). V lost 4 bases, J lost 3 bases, and 14 bases lay in between. The germline V gene encodes CDR1 LGHNA and CDR2 YSLEER. This CDR3 has 15 residues. CDR3 in amino acids: CASSRRGEETDTQYF. The DNA for the CDR3 is TGCGCCAGCAGCCGGCGGGGAGAAGAGACAGATACGCAGTATTTT.

The V gene is TRBV9, the J gene TRBJ2-5; 13 nucleotides match TRBD2. The CDR3 totals 17 residues. With 2 bases clipped from V and 3 bases from J, the junction kept 7 bases outside the gene matches. Germline CDR1 SGDLS, CDR2 YYNGEE. The CDR3 reads CASSVGLAGVIEETQYF. In nucleotides, the CDR3 is TGTGCCAGCAGCGTCGGACTAGCGGGAGTGATCGAAGAGACCCAGTACTTC.

The sample holds a few counts of this clonotype. The V call is TRBV10-3, the J call TRBJ2-7; D unresolved. Germline CDR1 reads ENHRY; CDR2 reads SYGVKD. The CDR3 totals 13 residues. Trimming shortened V by 3 bases and J by 2 bases, and 8 bases separated the two germline ends. The CDR3 spells CAISDGGAYEQYF. The CDR3 bases are TGTGCCATCAGTGACGGCGGCGCCTACGAGCAGTACTTC.

This sequence joins TRBV24-1 and TRBJ1-2, with D unresolved. The V gene lost 2 bases and the J gene lost 6 bases, with 12 bases spanning the gap. Germline CDR1 and CDR2: KGHDR and SFDVKD. The CDR3 extends over 14 amino acids. CDR3 amino acids: CATSDWRYLDGYTF. In DNA, the CDR3 is TGTGCCACCAGTGATTGGAGATATTTGGATGGCTACACCTTC.

This clonotype was found a few times. The chain joins TRBV13 to TRBJ2-1, with TRBD2 matching 10 bases. The CDR3 contains 15 residues. Trimming took 4 bases from V and 5 from J; bases not matched to a gene: 5. CDR1 and CDR2 (germline): PRHDT, FYEKMQ (reference sequence). The CDR3 protein is CASSYLAGANNEQFF. The CDR3 DNA reads TGTGCCAGCAGCTACCTAGCGGGAGCGAACAATGAGCAGTTCTTC.

The rearrangement uses TRBV28 and TRBJ1-2; D gene uncertain. Trimming removed 2 bases at V and 1 base at J, with 5 bases between. CDR1 is MDHEN and CDR2 is SYDVKM in the germline V gene. This CDR3 comprises 13 residues. Here the CDR3 DNA reads TGTGCCAGCAGTTTACCGGATAACTATGGCTACACCTTC. Its protein is CASSLPDNYGYTF.

This chain joins TRBV4-3 and TRBJ1-4; no firm D call. Germline values: CDR1 LGHNA, CDR2 YSLEER. V lost 0 bases and J 0 bases, leaving 11 bases between the germline ends. The CDR3 is made up of 17 amino acids. CDR3 in amino acids: CASSQEVGPATNEKLFF. CDR3 DNA: TGCGCCAGCAGCCAAGAGGTTGGGCCGGCAACTAATGAAAAACTGTTTTTT.

This clonotype turned up a few times. The chain recombines TRBV25-1 with TRBJ2-7; D may correspond to TRBD1 or TRBD2 (5 bases each). The CDR3 sequence is 15 residues long. The germline V gene has CDR1 MGHDK and CDR2 SYGVNS. The ends were cut back, 1 base at V and 5 bases at J, with 15 bases in the middle. DNA for the CDR3: TGTGCCAGCAGTGAATTTGAGGGGTTCATCGACGAGCAGTACTTC. Translated: CASSEFEGFIDEQYF.

The chain combines TRBV10-2 with TRBJ2-2; weak D call: TRBD2 (6 bases). V gave up 3 bases and J gave up 4 bases, with 15 bases separating them. CDR3 size: 16 residues. Per germline, CDR1 WSHSY and CDR2 SAAADI. This CDR3 is CASSEFYPRGTGELFF. The CDR3 region has the DNA TGCGCCAGCAGTGAATTTTACCCGCGGGGCACCGGGGAGCTGTTTTTT.

The gene calls are TRBV21-1 and TRBJ2-7. TRBV21-1 is a pseudogene locus. The CDR3 length is 16 residues. The CDR3 region is CASSKGSKGYPYEQYF. The CDR3 region has the DNA TGTGCCAGCAGCAAAGGTTCTAAAGGGTACCCCTACGAGCAGTACTTC.

The rearrangement uses TRBV7-6 and TRBJ2-5; TRBD1 aligns across 7 bases. J was trimmed by 5 bases and V by 2 bases; bases with no gene match: 8. Germline V lookup: CDR1 SGHVS, CDR2 FNYEAQ. This CDR3 is built from 15 residues. Here the CDR3 reads CASSLKTGVYETQYF. The DNA of the CDR3 is TGTGCCAGCAGCTTAAAAACAGGGGTCTATGAGACCCAGTACTTC.

This clonotype was counted only a few times. The chain uses TRBV4-1 and TRBJ2-1; perhaps TRBD2 as D (6 bases). CDR3 length: 16 residues. Trimming left V 0 bases short and J 0 bases short, with 9 bases between. Germline CDR1 is MGHRA and CDR2 is YSYEKL. This CDR3 reads CASSQDGGSSYNEQFF. In nucleotides, the CDR3 is TGCGCCAGCAGCCAAGATGGAGGGAGCTCCTACAATGAGCAGTTCTTC.

This clonotype was seen a few times. CDR3 amino acids: CASSESGGPSSYEQYF. Here the CDR3 DNA reads TGCGCCAGCAGTGAGTCCGGGGGTCCGAGCTCCTACGAGCAGTACTTC. This rearrangement joins TRBV10-2 to TRBJ2-7; a possible D gene is TRBD2 (6 bases). There are 16 residues in the CDR3. V was clipped by 0 bases and J by 0 bases, with 12 bases between them. Per germline, CDR1 WSHSY and CDR2 SAAADI.

The DNA for the CDR3 is TGCGCCAGCAGTGAGTATTCAGCGGGAGACTACGAGCAGTACTTC. Protein sequence: CASSEYSAGDYEQYF. This chain links TRBV10-1 with TRBJ2-7; TRBD2 agrees at 8 bases. CDR3 length: 15 residues. V dropped 1 base and J dropped 3; count of bases not matched to a gene: 5. Germline CDR1 WNHNN, CDR2 SYGVQD (reference sequence).